These 32 T cell receptor beta chains share one sample of origin, sequenced in a study of T cell responses to AZD1222 COVID-19 vaccine. The assay was immunoSEQ multiplex PCR, and TCRdb's table has in-frame clones only and misses some. In total, the table holds about 140,000 clones. The source material was peripheral blood. The source of these receptors is an adult in good health.

The chain recombines TRBV27 with TRBJ1-5; 9 bases align to TRBD1. Germline V gene sequence: CDR1 MNHEY, CDR2 SMNVEV (reference sequence). The CDR3 totals 16 residues. The junction had 5 bases not matched to a gene; V was cut back by 5 bases and J by 0 bases. The CDR3, as DNA: TGTGCCAGCAGTCCCACGACAGGGGGTAGCAATCAGCCCCAGCATTTT. Translating gives CASSPTTGGSNQPQHF.

The rearrangement uses TRBV7-9 and TRBJ1-1; D is ambiguous. The V end lost 3 bases, the J end lost 11 bases, and 16 bases lay between the germline ends. The CDR3 consists of 13 residues. CDR1 is SEHNR and CDR2 is FQNEAQ in the germline V gene (reference sequence). CDR3 bases: TGTGCCAGCAGCTTGAGGCCCGACCCGGGGGCTTTCTTT. Amino acids: CASSLRPDPGAFF.

CDR3 amino acids: CASRYQTGSKAFF. CDR3 in DNA: TGTGCCAGCAGATACCAGACAGGGAGTAAAGCTTTCTTT. The chain recombines TRBV2 with TRBJ1-1; the match to TRBD1 covers 7 bases. CDR1 SNHLY and CDR2 FYNNEI come from the germline V gene. This CDR3 spans 13 amino acids. V trimming: 6 bases; J trimming: 9 bases; junction bases outside the gene matches: 10.

V usage is TRBV5-8 and J usage is TRBJ2-4; D ambiguous. Trimming pared 2 bases from V and 8 bases from J, leaving 11 bases between. Germline-derived CDR1 and CDR2 are SGHTS and YDEGEE. The CDR3 runs to 13 residues. DNA of the CDR3: TGTGCCAGCAGCTTTTCTAGGCCTGACATTCAGTACTTC. This encodes CASSFSRPDIQYF.

This chain uses TRBV5-6 with TRBJ1-2; D gene ambiguous. Germline loops: CDR1 SGHDT, CDR2 YYEEEE. CDR3 length: 13 amino acids. V was cut by 1 base and J by 2 bases, with 6 bases left in between. This CDR3 is CASSLQQNYGYTF. The CDR3 bases are TGTGCCAGCAGCTTGCAACAGAACTATGGCTACACCTTC. The full variable domain, rest sourced from reference TRBV5-6 and TRBJ1-2, is DAGVTQSPTHLIKTRGQQVTLRCSPKSGHDTVSWYQQALGQGPQFIFQYYEEEERQRGNFPDRFSGHQFPNYSSELNVNALLLGDSALYLCASSLQQNYGYTFGSGTRLTVV.

The chain links TRBV7-2 to TRBJ2-1; 8 nucleotides match TRBD2. Germline loops: CDR1 SGHTA, CDR2 FQGNSA. Trimming at V came to 1 base and at J to 2 bases, leaving 4 bases not matched to a gene. CDR3 length equals 16 residues. The CDR3 DNA reads as TGTGCCAGCAGCTTAGGCGGCGGGGGGCCCTACAATGAGCAGTTCTTC. Translation gives CASSLGGGGPYNEQFF.

This chain joins TRBV5-1 and TRBJ2-2, with TRBD1 as a possible D gene (6 bases). With 4 bases removed from V and 4 bases from J, the gap between germline ends came to 17 bases. The V gene's germline CDR1 is SGHRS and CDR2 YFSETQ. The length of the CDR3 is 16 residues. CDR3 amino acids: CASSRTGHPGTGELFF. The DNA for the CDR3 is TGCGCCAGCAGCAGAACGGGACACCCTGGCACCGGGGAGCTGTTTTTT.

The chain has TRBV6-5 and TRBJ2-7, with TRBD1 identical over 7 bases. Germline assignment: CDR1 MNHEY and CDR2 SVGAGI. The CDR3 runs 13 residues. V lost 6 bases to trimming and J lost 6 bases; unmatched junction nucleotides: 8. CDR3 DNA: TGTGCCAGCAGACCCACAGGGGTAGGCGAGCAGTACTTC. Its protein product is CASRPTGVGEQYF.

This chain connects TRBV7-9 to TRBJ1-1; maybe TRBD1 (5 bases). CDR3 length: 15 amino acids. Germline V gives CDR1 SEHNR, CDR2 FQNEAQ (reference sequence). The V and J ends lost 2 bases and 0 bases respectively, with 10 bases between them. The CDR3 DNA is TGTGCCAGCAGCTTATCTCAGGGAATGAACACTGAAGCTTTCTTT. Its translation is CASSLSQGMNTEAFF.

The chain carries TRBV20-1 and TRBJ1-1; D remains ambiguous. This CDR3 is built from 10 residues. Per germline, CDR1 DFQATT and CDR2 SNEGSKA (reference sequence). V lost 5 bases to trimming and J lost 1 base, with 2 bases between them. CDR3 in amino acids: CSAANTEAFF. The DNA for the CDR3 is TGCAGTGCTGCGAACACTGAAGCTTTCTTT.

The chain joins TRBV9 to TRBJ1-6, with unresolved D. The CDR3 is made up of 12 amino acids. Trimming stripped 3 bases from V and 6 bases from J, with 4 bases between. CDR1 and CDR2 (germline): SGDLS, YYNGEE. The CDR3 spells CASSAGNSPLHF. The CDR3 nucleotides are TGTGCCAGCAGCGCGGGTAATTCACCCCTCCACTTT.

CDR3 nucleotides: TGTGCCTGGAGTGGGCCCGGACAGGAAAGTTATGGCTACACCTTC. Amino acid sequence: CAWSGPGQESYGYTF. The chain is built from TRBV30 and TRBJ1-2, with TRBD1 matching over 7 bases. The CDR3 consists of 15 residues. J was trimmed by 5 bases and V by 1 base; bases with no gene match: 10. Germline CDR1 and CDR2: GTSNPN and SVGIG (reference sequence).

The chain has TRBV4-3 and TRBJ2-7; TRBD2 might be the D (7 bases). CDR3 length: 15 amino acids. Trimming pared 4 bases from V and 3 bases from J, leaving 16 bases between. Germline V gene lookup returns CDR1 LGHNA and CDR2 YSLEER. CDR3 amino acids: CASSPGRGQLYEQYF. The CDR3 bases are TGCGCCAGCAGCCCGGGGAGGGGACAACTCTACGAGCAGTACTTC.

V gene TRBV6-1 combines with J gene TRBJ1-2, with TRBD1 identical over 7 bases. V dropped 3 bases and J dropped 3; count of bases not matched to a gene: 16. The germline V gene has CDR1 MNHNS and CDR2 SASEGT. This CDR3 spans 18 amino acids. The CDR3 coding sequence is TGTGCCAGCAGTGACTTTGGGACAGTGGGGGACTACGACTATGGCTACACCTTC. Protein product: CASSDFGTVGDYDYGYTF.

The V and J genes are TRBV27 and TRBJ2-3; D may be TRBD1 (5 bases). The CDR3 is made up of 15 amino acids. The germline V gene has CDR1 MNHEY and CDR2 SMNVEV (reference sequence). V was clipped by 3 bases and J by 4 bases, with 14 bases between them. The CDR3 reads CASSFQGLGSDTQYF. In DNA, the CDR3 is TGTGCCAGCAGTTTCCAGGGTTTAGGGTCAGATACGCAGTATTTT.

The chain uses TRBV27 and TRBJ1-6; tentative D call: TRBD1 (5 bases). Trimming stripped 6 bases from V and 11 bases from J, with 14 bases between. Per germline, CDR1 MNHEY and CDR2 SMNVEV (reference sequence). The CDR3 consists of 13 residues. CDR3 nucleotide sequence: TGTGCCAGCAGGGGAGGGGATTTCGCACCCCTCCACTTT. It codes for CASRGGDFAPLHF.

J is TRBJ1-2 and V is TRBV29-1; 8 bases line up with TRBD1. Per germline, CDR1 SQVTM and CDR2 ANQGSEA. This CDR3 region has 12 residues. V gave up 7 bases and J gave up 2 bases; unmatched junction bases: 3. The CDR3 coding sequence is TGCAGCGCCAGGACAGGGAACTATGGCTACACCTTC. This gives the protein CSARTGNYGYTF.

The rearrangement links TRBV5-4 to TRBJ1-4; tentative D call: TRBD1 (6 bases). This CDR3 is 15 amino acids long. Germline CDR1 reads SGHNT; CDR2 reads YYREEE (reference sequence). The V end lost 4 bases, the J end lost 6 bases, and 16 bases lay between the germline ends. Here the CDR3 DNA reads TGTGCCAGCAGCCCGGAACTGGGGGCTTATGAAAAACTGTTTTTT. Protein sequence: CASSPELGAYEKLFF.

The genes are TRBV18 and TRBJ2-3; D perhaps matches TRBD1 (5 bases). The germline CDR1 and CDR2 sequences are KGHSH and LQKENI. The CDR3 is made up of 14 amino acids. V lost 3 bases and J 2 bases, leaving 9 bases between the germline ends. The CDR3 DNA is TGTGCCAGCTCACCCGGACAATCCACAGATACGCAGTATTTT. Amino acids: CASSPGQSTDTQYF.

The chain uses TRBV6-5 and TRBJ1-1, with a tentative D call TRBD1 (6 bases). The CDR3 runs 14 residues. Trimming took off 6 bases at V and 3 bases at J, with 14 bases between the two ends. From germline, CDR1 is MNHEY and CDR2 SVGAGI. This chain's CDR3 is CASSPDRFHTEAFF. For the CDR3, the DNA is TGTGCCAGCAGCCCCGACAGGTTTCACACTGAAGCTTTCTTT.

The chain recombines TRBV3-1 (or the pseudogene TRBV3-2) with TRBJ2-7; tentative D call: TRBD2 (6 bases). V was clipped by 5 bases and J by 7 bases, with 18 bases between them. The CDR3 spans 14 residues. The germline V gene encodes CDR1 LGHDT and CDR2 YNNKEL (reference sequence). The CDR3 DNA follows: TGTGCCAGCAGCGATGGCCGGGGGACTTGGGAGCAGTACTTC. Its translation: CASSDGRGTWEQYF.

The CDR3 protein is CASNDPGRYSNQPQHF. Here the CDR3 DNA reads TGTGCCAGCAACGACCCCGGGCGATATAGCAATCAGCCCCAGCATTTT. The chain recombines TRBV6-6 with TRBJ1-5; D is ambiguous. Trimming removed 7 bases at V and 0 bases at J, with 16 bases between. This CDR3 spans 16 amino acids. CDR1 is MNHNY and CDR2 is SVGAGI in the germline V gene (reference sequence).

The rearrangement uses TRBV24-1 and TRBJ2-5, with a tentative D call TRBD1 (5 bases). The CDR3 has 13 amino acids. V lost 5 bases to trimming and J lost 2 bases, with 8 bases between them. Germline CDR1 and CDR2: KGHDR and SFDVKD. The CDR3 region has the DNA TGTGCCACCAGTGGAGACAGTCAAGAGACCCAGTACTTC. As protein: CATSGDSQETQYF.

This rearrangement joins TRBV19 to TRBJ2-5; D unclear. The CDR3 totals 14 residues. Germline V lookup: CDR1 LNHDA, CDR2 SQIVND (reference sequence). V lost 8 bases and J lost 0, with 13 bases in between. The CDR3 sequence is CASSEPSHQETQYF. The CDR3 DNA reads as TGTGCCAGTTCAGAACCTAGTCACCAAGAGACCCAGTACTTC.

The chain joins TRBV15 to TRBJ1-1, with 7 positions matching TRBD1. The V gene end was trimmed by 5 bases and the J gene end by 1 base; junction bases not matched to a gene: 4. This CDR3 contains 14 residues. CDR1 is LNHNV and CDR2 is YYDKDF in the germline V gene (reference sequence). The CDR3 bases are TGTGCCACCAGCCCCGACAGGGCGAACACTGAAGCTTTCTTT. Translated, it gives CATSPDRANTEAFF.

V gene TRBV7-3 combines with J gene TRBJ1-1; 7 bases agree with TRBD1. Per germline, CDR1 SGHTA and CDR2 FQGTGA. The CDR3 contains 12 residues. V lost 4 bases to trimming and J lost 11 bases; unmatched junction nucleotides: 7. CDR3 sequence: CASSSPGGVAFF. CDR3 sequence (DNA): TGTGCCAGCAGCTCTCCAGGGGGTGTGGCTTTCTTT.

This chain joins TRBV19 and TRBJ2-1, with TRBD1 matching 11 bases. The CDR3 contains 16 residues. V shed 3 bases and J 8 bases; nucleotides not matched to a gene: 9. Germline values: CDR1 LNHDA, CDR2 SQIVND (reference sequence). In nucleotides, the CDR3 is TGTGCCAGTAGTATTGCGGGACAGGGGGTCTTTGATGAGCAGTTCTTC. Protein product: CASSIAGQGVFDEQFF.

The chain carries TRBV4-1 and TRBJ1-2, with a tentative D call TRBD1 (5 bases). CDR1 and CDR2 (germline): MGHRA, YSYEKL. Trimming cost V 1 base and J 7 bases, with 13 bases left between them. This CDR3 region has 14 residues. The CDR3 nucleotides read TGCGCCAGCAGCCAAGTCGACAGCACCGGTGGCTACACCTTC. It specifies CASSQVDSTGGYTF.

The chain is built from TRBV5-4 and TRBJ2-5; D is uncertain. CDR1 and CDR2 from the germline V gene are SGHNT and YYREEE (reference sequence). There are 15 residues in the CDR3. V lost 3 bases and J 2 bases, leaving 14 bases between the germline ends. DNA for the CDR3: TGTGCCAGCAGCTCCCGGCCTGCCCTACAAGAGACCCAGTACTTC. Its protein is CASSSRPALQETQYF. The entire variable domain, with the rest obtained from reference TRBV5-4 and TRBJ2-5, is as follows: ETGVTQSPTHLIKTRGQQVTLRCSSQSGHNTVSWYQQALGQGPQFIFQYYREEENGRGNFPPRFSGLQFPNYSSELNVNALELDDSALYLCASSSRPALQETQYFGPGTRLLVL.

J is TRBJ2-3 and V is TRBV7-9; maybe TRBD2 (6 bases). This CDR3 comprises 14 residues. The V end lost 3 bases, the J end lost 1 base, and 8 bases lay between the germline ends. Germline-derived CDR1 and CDR2 are SEHNR and FQNEAQ (reference sequence). CDR3 protein: CASSFTGGTDTQYF. The CDR3 region has the DNA TGTGCCAGCAGCTTCACGGGGGGCACAGATACGCAGTATTTT.

V gene TRBV30 combines with J gene TRBJ2-3; D not resolved. In germline, CDR1 is GTSNPN, CDR2 SVGIG (reference sequence). Trimming shortened V by 2 bases and J by 0 bases, and 15 bases separated the two germline ends. This CDR3 region has 16 residues. Here the CDR3 reads CAWSIEPRFSTDTQYF. CDR3 sequence (DNA): TGTGCCTGGAGTATCGAGCCTAGATTTAGCACAGATACGCAGTATTTT.

The rearrangement joins TRBV7-3 to TRBJ2-4, with 7 bases lining up with TRBD2. Germline loops: CDR1 SGHTA, CDR2 FQGTGA. The ends lost 5 bases at V and 1 base at J; junction bases unmatched: 5. This CDR3 comprises 15 residues. CDR3 in amino acids: CASSRDGGAKNIQYF. The CDR3 nucleotides read TGTGCCAGCAGCCGAGACGGGGGGGCCAAAAACATTCAGTACTTC.